These T cell receptor beta chains were read from a single sample in a study of vaccination effects on CD4 cells after COVID-19. Sequencing was performed with immunoSEQ multiplex PCR; in TCRdb, only in-frame clones are kept and a portion is missing. The table has about 25,000 clones, 77% seen once. Antigens of these TCRs are unknown. The input for sequencing was CD4+ T cells from PBMCs cultured with HCoV-NL63 spike peptides, taken after COVID-19 vaccination. The receptors here all came from a human donor who received a COVID-19 vaccine. The CDR3 runs from the conserved cysteine through the conserved F or W. The D gene is left open where the match is weak. Clone size is given for some rows only: seen once, a few or many times, or a class if the clone is expanded.

j_call	clone_size	v_call	d_call	cdr3_aa	cdr3_nt
TRBJ1-1	-	TRBV6-2/TRBV6-3	-	CASSYLAEDTEAFF	TGTGCCAGCAGTTACCTCGCGGAGGACACTGAAGCTTTCTTT
TRBJ1-4	-	TRBV28	TRBD1	CASSSPTGGNEKLFF	TGTGCCAGCAGTTCTCCGACAGGGGGTAACGAAAAACTGTTTTTT
TRBJ1-1	-	TRBV4-1	TRBD1	CASSHPTGQGIAWQYTEAFF	TGCGCCAGCAGCCATCCTACCGGACAGGGGATAGCGTGGCAGTACACTGAAGCTTTCTTT
TRBJ2-3	-	TRBV14	-	CASSQDGGTSTDTQYF	TGTGCCAGCAGCCAAGATGGCGGTACTAGCACAGATACGCAGTATTTT
TRBJ2-7	once	TRBV3-1/TRBV3-2	-	CASSQVRSYEQYF	TGTGCCAGCAGCCAAGTAAGGTCCTACGAGCAGTACTTC
TRBJ1-1	-	TRBV19	TRBD1	CASSILGQGVVEAFF	TGTGCCAGTAGTATCCTGGGACAGGGGGTGGTTGAAGCTTTCTTT
TRBJ2-7	-	TRBV10-3	TRBD1	CAISETGQAAYEQYF	TGTGCCATCAGTGAGACGGGACAGGCAGCCTACGAGCAGTACTTC
TRBJ2-3	few	TRBV7-6	TRBD2	CASSGPGLAGGGTDTQYF	TGTGCCAGCAGCGGTCCGGGACTAGCGGGAGGGGGCACAGATACGCAGTATTTT
TRBJ2-1	-	TRBV5-1	TRBD2	CASSWTGTSGLTSSYNEQFF	TGCGCCAGCAGCTGGACCGGGACTAGCGGCCTTACAAGCTCCTACAATGAGCAGTTCTTC
TRBJ1-2	-	TRBV29-1	-	CSVLAGNGYTF	TGCAGCGTTCTCGCAGGGAATGGCTACACCTTC
TRBJ2-3	-	TRBV4-1	-	CASSQVKSGGDQYTQYF	TGCGCCAGCAGCCAAGTGAAATCAGGGGGGGACCAATATACGCAGTATTTT
TRBJ2-5	-	TRBV5-6	TRBD2	CASSRTSGDGVETQYF	TGTGCCAGCAGCCGGACTAGCGGGGATGGGGTAGAGACCCAGTACTTC
TRBJ1-2	-	TRBV19	TRBD1	CASSIGGTGRNYGYTF	TGTGCCAGTAGTATAGGAGGGACAGGGAGGAACTATGGCTACACCTTC
TRBJ2-2	-	TRBV19	-	CASSPAGGRGNTGELFF	TGTGCCAGTAGTCCCGCCGGGGGCCGGGGGAACACCGGGGAGCTGTTTTTT
TRBJ2-7	-	TRBV4-2	-	CASSWERISYEQYF	TGTGCCAGCAGCTGGGAGAGGATCTCTTACGAGCAGTACTTC
TRBJ1-5	-	TRBV5-4	-	CASSLNSNQPQHF	TGTGCCAGCAGCTTGAATAGCAATCAGCCCCAGCATTTT